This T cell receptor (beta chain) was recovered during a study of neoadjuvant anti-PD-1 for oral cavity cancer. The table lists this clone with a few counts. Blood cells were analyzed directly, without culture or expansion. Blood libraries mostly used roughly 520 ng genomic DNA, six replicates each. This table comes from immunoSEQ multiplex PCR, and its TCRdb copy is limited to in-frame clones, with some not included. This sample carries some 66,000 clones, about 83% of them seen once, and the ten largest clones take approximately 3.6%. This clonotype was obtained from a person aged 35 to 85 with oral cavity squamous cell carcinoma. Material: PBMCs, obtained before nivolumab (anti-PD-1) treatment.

The CDR3 DNA reads TGCGCCAGCAGCTATCAGTGGACTAATGAAAAACTGTTTTTT. Translation: CASSYQWTNEKLFF. The rearrangement uses TRBV4-1 and TRBJ1-4; D unresolved. The CDR3 totals 14 residues. The germline V gene encodes CDR1 MGHRA and CDR2 YSYEKL. V was cut by 5 bases and J by 2 bases, with 9 bases left in between.